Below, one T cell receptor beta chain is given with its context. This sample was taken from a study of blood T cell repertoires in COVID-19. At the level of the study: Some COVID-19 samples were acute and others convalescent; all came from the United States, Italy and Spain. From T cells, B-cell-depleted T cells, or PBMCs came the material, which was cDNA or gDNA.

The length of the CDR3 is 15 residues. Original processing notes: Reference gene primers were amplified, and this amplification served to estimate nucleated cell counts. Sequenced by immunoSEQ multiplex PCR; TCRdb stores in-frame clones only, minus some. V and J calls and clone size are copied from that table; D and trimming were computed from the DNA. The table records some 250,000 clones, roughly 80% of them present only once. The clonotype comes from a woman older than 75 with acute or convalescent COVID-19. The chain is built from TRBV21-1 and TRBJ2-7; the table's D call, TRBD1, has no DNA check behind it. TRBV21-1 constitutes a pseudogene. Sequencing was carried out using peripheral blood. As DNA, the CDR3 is TGTGCCAGCAAAATTCAACAGGGGGGGCTGTACGAGCAGTACTTC. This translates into CASKIQQGGLYEQYF.